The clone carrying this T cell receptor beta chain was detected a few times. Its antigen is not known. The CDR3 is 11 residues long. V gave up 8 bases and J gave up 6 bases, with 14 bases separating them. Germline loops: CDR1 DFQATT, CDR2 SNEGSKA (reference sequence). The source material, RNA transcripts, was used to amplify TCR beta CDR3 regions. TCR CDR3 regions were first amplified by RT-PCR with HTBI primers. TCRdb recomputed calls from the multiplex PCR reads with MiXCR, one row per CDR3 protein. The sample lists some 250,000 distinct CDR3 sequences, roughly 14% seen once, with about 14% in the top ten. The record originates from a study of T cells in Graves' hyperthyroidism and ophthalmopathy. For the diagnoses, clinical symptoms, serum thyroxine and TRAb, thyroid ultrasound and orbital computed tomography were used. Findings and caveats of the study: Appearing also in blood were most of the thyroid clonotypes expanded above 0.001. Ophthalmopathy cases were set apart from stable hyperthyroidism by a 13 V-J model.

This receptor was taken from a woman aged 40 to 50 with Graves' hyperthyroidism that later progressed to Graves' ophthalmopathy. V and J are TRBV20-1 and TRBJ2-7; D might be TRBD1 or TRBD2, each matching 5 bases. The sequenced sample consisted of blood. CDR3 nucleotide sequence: TGCAGTCCGTGGGACGGCCTCGAGCAGTACTTC. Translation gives CSPWDGLEQYF.